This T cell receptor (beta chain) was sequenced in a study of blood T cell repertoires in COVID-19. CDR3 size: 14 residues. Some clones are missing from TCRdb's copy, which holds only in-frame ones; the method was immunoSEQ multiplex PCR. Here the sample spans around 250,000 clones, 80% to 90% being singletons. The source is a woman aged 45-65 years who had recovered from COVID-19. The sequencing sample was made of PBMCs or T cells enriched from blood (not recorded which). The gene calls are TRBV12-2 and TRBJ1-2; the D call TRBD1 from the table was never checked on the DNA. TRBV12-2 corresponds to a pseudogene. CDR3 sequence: CASRNPRSYYGYTF. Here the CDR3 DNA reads TGTGCAAGTCGCAACCCCCGCAGTTACTATGGCTACACCTTC.